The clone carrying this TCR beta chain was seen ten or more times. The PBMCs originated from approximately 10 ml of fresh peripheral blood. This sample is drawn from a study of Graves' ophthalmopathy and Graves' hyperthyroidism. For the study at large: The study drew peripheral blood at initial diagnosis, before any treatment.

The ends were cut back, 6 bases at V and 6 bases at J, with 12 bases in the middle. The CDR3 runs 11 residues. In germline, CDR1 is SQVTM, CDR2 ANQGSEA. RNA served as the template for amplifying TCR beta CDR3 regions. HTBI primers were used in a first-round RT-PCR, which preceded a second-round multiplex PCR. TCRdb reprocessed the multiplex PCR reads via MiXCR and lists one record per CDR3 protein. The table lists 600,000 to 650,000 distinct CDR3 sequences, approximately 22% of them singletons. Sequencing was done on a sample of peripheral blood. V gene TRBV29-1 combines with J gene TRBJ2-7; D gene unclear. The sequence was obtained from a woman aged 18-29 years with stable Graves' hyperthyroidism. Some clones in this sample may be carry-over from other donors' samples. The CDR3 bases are TGCAGCGTCACCGTAGCTGGCGAGCAGTACTTC. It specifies CSVTVAGEQYF.